Each of the 2 T cell receptor beta chains below was sequenced from the same sample in a study of blood T cell repertoires in COVID-19. Using immunoSEQ multiplex PCR, the repertoire was profiled, and TCRdb retains in-frame clones only, with some absent. Of about 150,000 clones listed, 83% are singletons. The sample consisted of peripheral blood. These receptors were collected from a woman aged 55-69 years with COVID-19, enrolled during active disease.

The genes are TRBV5-1 and TRBJ2-1; D is unclear. Germline-derived CDR1 and CDR2 are SGHRS and YFSETQ. CDR3 size: 14 residues. The ends were cut back, 1 base at V and 1 base at J, with 6 bases in the middle. CDR3 loop: CASSLYTSYNEQFF. Here the CDR3 DNA reads TGCGCCAGCAGCTTGTATACTTCCTACAATGAGCAGTTCTTC.

The rearrangement links TRBV2 to TRBJ1-1, with a tentative D call TRBD1 (5 bases). CDR1 and CDR2 (germline): SNHLY, FYNNEI. V lost 9 bases, J lost 1 base, and 12 bases lay in between. This CDR3 spans 13 amino acids. The CDR3 loop reads CASSTESNTEAFF. The DNA for the CDR3 is TGTGCCAGTTCGACAGAGTCGAACACTGAAGCTTTCTTT.